The 19 T cell receptor beta chains reported below all come from one sample, sequenced in a study of blood T cell repertoires in COVID-19. Sequenced by immunoSEQ multiplex PCR; TCRdb stores in-frame clones only, minus some. The sample has 40,000 to 65,000 clones, over 70% seen once. Sequenced input: peripheral blood. These TCRs come from a human donor with active or convalescent COVID-19. The donor label of this sample is uncertain.

This clone was observed once. A junction end diverges from the germline sequence, so it may reflect a read error. DNA for the CDR3: TGTGCCATCGGTGAGCGGGAGGGGAACAATGAGCAGTTCTTC. It specifies CAIGEREGNNEQFF. V and J are TRBV10-3 and TRBJ2-1; 10 nucleotides align to TRBD2. This CDR3 contains 14 residues. The germline V gene has CDR1 ENHRY and CDR2 SYGVKD.

The chain carries TRBV11-3 and TRBJ2-3; TRBD2 matches 13 bases. The CDR3 totals 17 residues. After removal of 1 base from V and 7 bases from J, the junction contained 8 bases not matched to a gene. Germline V gene lookup returns CDR1 SGHNT and CDR2 YENEEA. CDR3 nucleotide sequence: TGTGCCAGCAGCTTAGTCGCCGGGACTAGCGGGATCCATACGCAGTATTTT. Amino acid sequence: CASSLVAGTSGIHTQYF. The full variable domain, rest sourced from reference TRBV11-3 and TRBJ2-3, is EAGVVQSPRYKIIEKKQPVAFWCNPISGHNTLYWYLQNLGQGPELLIRYENEEAVDDSQLPKDRFSAERLKGVDSTLKIQPAELGDSAVYLCASSLVAGTSGIHTQYFGPGTRLTVL.

This clone has at least ten counts. The gene calls are TRBV30 and TRBJ2-7, with TRBD2 as a possible D gene (7 bases). V lost 1 base, J lost 5 bases, and 18 bases lay in between. The CDR3 is 15 amino acids. The germline V gene has CDR1 GTSNPN and CDR2 SVGIG (reference sequence). CDR3 amino acids: CAWSAGGGSFNEQYF. The CDR3, as DNA: TGTGCCTGGAGTGCGGGGGGCGGGAGCTTCAACGAGCAGTACTTC.

The chain links TRBV29-1 to TRBJ2-2, with TRBD2 matching over 9 bases. V gave up 2 bases and J gave up 3 bases; unmatched junction bases: 13. Germline V lookup: CDR1 SQVTM, CDR2 ANQGSEA. This CDR3 has 18 amino acids. CDR3 protein: CSVEHLVAGVEDTGELFF. CDR3 DNA sequence: TGCAGCGTTGAACATTTGGTAGCGGGAGTTGAGGACACCGGGGAGCTGTTTTTT.

This clone appeared a few times. The gene calls are TRBV7-9 and TRBJ1-2; D gene ambiguous. The CDR3 extends over 14 amino acids. Germline assignment: CDR1 SEHNR and CDR2 FQNEAQ (reference sequence). The V and J ends lost 0 bases and 6 bases respectively, with 11 bases between them. The CDR3 DNA reads as TGTGCCAGCAGCTTAGCCGACAAGTTAGATGGCTACACCTTC. Its translation is CASSLADKLDGYTF.

The V call is TRBV10-2, the J call TRBJ2-7; 8 nucleotides line up with TRBD2. Germline assignment: CDR1 WSHSY and CDR2 SAAADI. The V and J ends lost 8 bases and 2 bases, in that order; junction bases with no gene match: 5. The CDR3 has 13 residues. In DNA form, the CDR3 reads TGCGCCAGCCTTTTAGCGGGAACCTACGAGCAGTACTTC. It specifies CASLLAGTYEQYF.

In its sample, this clone was seen once. CDR3 DNA sequence: TGTGCCAGCTTTTCCCCTCCAGAGGCCCTCTATGGCTACACCTTC. It translates to CASFSPPEALYGYTF. This chain uses TRBV2 with TRBJ1-2; no clear D. Germline V gene data show CDR1 as SNHLY and CDR2 as FYNNEI. This CDR3 is 15 amino acids long. Trimming cost V 8 bases and J 4 bases, with 20 bases left between them.

This chain uses TRBV6-5 with TRBJ1-1, with a weak D call TRBD1 (5 bases). The CDR3 has 14 amino acids. V dropped 0 bases and J dropped 5 bases, with 10 bases sitting between them. Per the germline V gene, CDR1 is MNHEY and CDR2 is SVGAGI. CDR3 nucleotide sequence: TGTGCCAGCAGTTACTCCAGGGTCGAGACTGAAGCTTTCTTT. Translating it yields CASSYSRVETEAFF.

This clone was detected once. The chain joins TRBV12-5 to TRBJ2-3; 8 nucleotides line up with TRBD2. Germline CDR1 reads LGHNT; CDR2 reads FRNRAP. The CDR3 contains 15 residues. Unmatched junction bases numbered 9, after V lost 6 bases and J lost 4 bases. The CDR3 is CASGPGLAGADTQYF. The CDR3 nucleotides read TGTGCTAGTGGCCCCGGACTAGCTGGAGCAGATACGCAGTATTTT.

CDR3 nucleotide sequence: TGTGCCAGCAGCTCAGTGGGACAGGGAAAGCACACCGGGGAGCTGTTTTTT. This gives the protein CASSSVGQGKHTGELFF. The V call is TRBV11-3, the J call TRBJ2-2; 9 bases line up with TRBD1. This CDR3 region has 17 residues. The germline V gene has CDR1 SGHNT and CDR2 YENEEA. J was trimmed by 3 bases and V by 4 bases; bases with no gene match: 9.

This chain connects TRBV3-1 (or the pseudogene TRBV3-2) to TRBJ2-5; TRBD2 might be the D (6 bases). Looked up from germline, CDR1 is LGHDT and CDR2 is YNNKEL (reference sequence). The length of the CDR3 is 13 residues. V was clipped by 3 bases and J by 1 base, with 6 bases between them. The CDR3: CASSQRGQETQYF. CDR3 bases: TGTGCCAGCAGCCAGCGGGGCCAAGAGACCCAGTACTTC.

The J gene is TRBJ1-4, the V gene TRBV30, with D possibly TRBD1 on 5 matching bases. Germline V CDR1 and CDR2: GTSNPN, SVGIG (reference sequence). Between the trimmed V and J ends, which lost 4 bases and 3 bases, there was a span of 15 bases. The CDR3 consists of 15 residues. CDR3 nucleotides: TGTGCCTGGACGAAGCGGGGCAGGGCTAATGAAAAACTGTTTTTT. Translation: CAWTKRGRANEKLFF.

This clone was seen a few times. Distinct nucleotide sequences in the sample also encode this CDR3. The rearrangement uses TRBV3-1 (or the pseudogene TRBV3-2) and TRBJ1-5, with D unclear. The germline gives CDR1 LGHDT, CDR2 YNNKEL (reference sequence). This CDR3 region has 13 residues. V was cut by 3 bases and J by 2 bases, with 5 bases left in between. The CDR3 reads CASSHSGNQPQHF. In nucleotides, the CDR3 is TGTGCCAGCAGCCATTCGGGCAATCAGCCCCAGCATTTT.

The chain links TRBV30 to TRBJ2-3; 10 positions agree with TRBD2. The CDR3 spans 17 residues. CDR1 and CDR2 from the germline V gene are GTSNPN and SVGIG (reference sequence). V lost 4 bases, J lost 4 bases, and 14 bases stayed unmatched. The CDR3 DNA sequence: TGTGCCTGGACCCCCGAACTAGCGGGGCACCCCCCAGATACGCAGTATTTT. It codes for CAWTPELAGHPPDTQYF.

The chain recombines TRBV27 with TRBJ1-4; D unresolved. Germline loops: CDR1 MNHEY, CDR2 SMNVEV (reference sequence). This CDR3 is 13 amino acids long. Trimming pared 4 bases from V and 5 bases from J, leaving 8 bases between. The CDR3 loop is CASSSGSNEKLFF. The CDR3 bases are TGTGCCAGCAGTTCCGGGTCAAATGAAAAACTGTTTTTT.

This chain links TRBV3-1 (or the pseudogene TRBV3-2) with TRBJ2-5; no clear D. Trimming stripped 4 bases from V and 1 base from J, with 13 bases between. CDR3 size: 15 residues. Germline CDR1 and CDR2: LGHDT and YNNKEL (reference sequence). The CDR3 DNA reads as TGTGCCAGCAGCCCCCGACTGGCCCTCCAAGAGACCCAGTACTTC. Protein sequence: CASSPRLALQETQYF.

This chain joins TRBV11-2 and TRBJ1-1, with TRBD1 as a possible D gene (6 bases). The ends were cut back, 2 bases at V and 8 bases at J, with 9 bases in the middle. The CDR3 sequence is 12 residues long. Germline V gene data show CDR1 as SGHAT and CDR2 as FQNNGV. The CDR3 nucleotides are TGTGCCAGCAGCTTACGGGGGGCCGAAGCTTTCTTT. Encoded protein: CASSLRGAEAFF.

The chain employs TRBV18 and TRBJ1-1; TRBD1 aligns across 7 bases. Per the germline V gene, CDR1 is KGHSH and CDR2 is LQKENI. The length of the CDR3 is 17 residues. Trimming removed 0 bases from V and 0 bases from J; junction bases left unmatched: 7. CDR3 nucleotide sequence: TGTGCCAGCTCACCACCCAGAACAGGGGCGATGAACACTGAAGCTTTCTTT. Its translation: CASSPPRTGAMNTEAFF.

The chain is built from TRBV3-1 (or the pseudogene TRBV3-2) and TRBJ2-7; the match to TRBD1 covers 8 bases. V shed 3 bases, J shed 4 bases, and the junction held 8 bases outside the gene matches. This CDR3 region has 15 residues. Per the germline V gene, CDR1 is LGHDT and CDR2 is YNNKEL (reference sequence). CDR3 sequence reads: CASSHRGQVPYEQYF. As DNA, the CDR3 is TGTGCCAGCAGCCATCGGGGACAGGTCCCTTACGAGCAGTACTTC.